The 24 T cell receptor beta chains below come from one sample, sequenced in a study of T-cell memory formation after mild COVID-19. One entry per CDR3 protein, called by TCRdb with MiXCR from the 5' RACE reads. This repertoire shows hundreds of thousands of distinct CDR3 sequences, around 30% found once; its top ten account for about 13%. The specimen sequenced was PBMCs or a T cell subset sorted from them (not recorded which). The receptors come from an adult woman who had mild COVID-19 (a few samples of this study predate the infection). Cell type and time point are not known.

This clonotype came up a few times. This sequence joins TRBV7-6 and TRBJ2-2; 8 nucleotides line up with TRBD2. CDR3 length: 15 amino acids. The V and J ends lost 4 bases and 7 bases, in that order; junction bases with no gene match: 8. The germline V gene encodes CDR1 SGHVS and CDR2 FNYEAQ. In nucleotides, the CDR3 is TGTGCCAGCAGCTACGTAGCCGGGAGGGACGGGGAGCTGTTTTTT. Translated: CASSYVAGRDGELFF. The full variable domain, its missing parts supplied by reference TRBV7-6 and TRBJ2-2, is GAGVSQSPRYKVTKRGQDVALRCDPISGHVSLYWYRQALGQGPEFLTYFNYEAQQDKSGLPNDRFSAERPEGSISTLTIQRTEQRDSAMYRCASSYVAGRDGELFFGEGSRLTVL.

This clonotype has only a few counts. The chain uses TRBV25-1 and TRBJ2-4; no firm D call. Germline CDR1 MGHDK, CDR2 SYGVNS. V dropped 6 bases and J dropped 9 bases, with 15 bases sitting between them. The CDR3 has 13 amino acids. In nucleotides, the CDR3 is TGTGCCAGCAGCCCCTGGACGGACGGCATTCAGTACTTC. Amino acid sequence: CASSPWTDGIQYF. The full variable domain, completed using reference TRBV25-1 and TRBJ2-4, is EADIYQTPRYLVIGTGKKITLECSQTMGHDKMYWYQQDPGMELHLIHYSYGVNSTEKGDLSSESTVSRIRTEHFPLTLESARPSHTSQYLCASSPWTDGIQYFGAGTRLSVL.

This clonotype has only a few counts. The CDR3 region has the DNA TGTGCCACCAGCAGAGATAAGGACCAAGGCCCCCTCTACTACAATGAGCAGTTCTTC. This translates into CATSRDKDQGPLYYNEQFF. The chain employs TRBV15 and TRBJ2-1; unclear D gene. The CDR3 has 19 amino acids. Germline V gives CDR1 LNHNV, CDR2 YYDKDF (reference sequence). Trimming removed 0 bases from V and 3 bases from J, with 21 bases in between.

This clonotype appeared a few times. The chain carries TRBV6-5 and TRBJ2-1, with 9 nucleotides matching TRBD2. Germline trimming cut 6 bases from V and 0 bases from J; bases unmatched to any gene: 6. CDR1 and CDR2 from the germline V gene are MNHEY and SVGAGI. The CDR3 is 16 amino acids. The CDR3 nucleotides read TGTGCCAGCAGAGTACTAGCGGGCAGCTCCTACAATGAGCAGTTCTTC. Its translation is CASRVLAGSSYNEQFF.

This clonotype showed up just a few times. This rearrangement joins TRBV30 to TRBJ1-1, with D tentatively TRBD1 (6 bases). This CDR3 is built from 13 residues. V was shortened by 2 bases and J by 8 bases, with 15 bases between the two germline ends. Germline V lookup: CDR1 GTSNPN, CDR2 SVGIG (reference sequence). CDR3: CAWSREQGLEAFF. The CDR3 bases are TGTGCCTGGAGTAGGGAACAGGGACTGGAAGCTTTCTTT. Looking up the rest from reference TRBV30 and TRBJ1-1 gives the full variable domain: SQTIHQWPATLVQPVGSPLSLECTVEGTSNPNLYWYRQAAGRGLQLLFYSVGIGQISSEVPQNLSASRPQDRQFILSSKKLLLSDSGFYLCAWSREQGLEAFFGQGTRLTVV.

There are many counts of this clonotype. J is TRBJ1-5 and V is TRBV19; 7 bases line up with TRBD1. The trim removed 10 bases at V and 9 bases at J, leaving 15 bases unmatched. The CDR3 has 14 residues. In germline, CDR1 is LNHDA, CDR2 SQIVND (reference sequence). The CDR3 nucleotides are TGTGCCACCAACTTCGGACAGGCTCAATGGCCCCAGCATTTT. This encodes CATNFGQAQWPQHF.

The V gene is TRBV28, the J gene TRBJ1-2; D remains unclear. V dropped 7 bases and J dropped 2 bases, with 11 bases sitting between them. The germline V gene encodes CDR1 MDHEN and CDR2 SYDVKM. This CDR3 has 13 amino acids. The CDR3 region has the DNA TGTGCCAGCAAACAGCAGGCAAACTATGGCTACACCTTC. Amino acids: CASKQQANYGYTF.

The chain combines TRBV6-5 with TRBJ1-2; TRBD1 agrees at 7 bases. The V and J ends lost 0 bases and 7 bases, in that order; junction bases with no gene match: 5. CDR1 and CDR2 (germline): MNHEY, SVGAGI. This CDR3 contains 14 residues. CDR3 DNA: TGTGCCAGCAGTTACTCACAGGGGACAACTGGCTACACCTTC. It translates to CASSYSQGTTGYTF.

V gene TRBV6-5 combines with J gene TRBJ1-2; tentatively, D is TRBD1 (5 bases). Germline loops: CDR1 MNHEY, CDR2 SVGAGI. V was shortened by 8 bases and J by 4 bases, with 14 bases between the two germline ends. The CDR3 sequence is 13 residues long. The CDR3 protein is CASRGGGTYGYTF. CDR3 nucleotide sequence: TGTGCCAGCCGGGGGGGAGGGACCTATGGCTACACCTTC.

There are a few counts of this clonotype. The rearrangement joins TRBV5-1 to TRBJ1-1; 7 bases match TRBD1. This CDR3 has 15 residues. CDR1 and CDR2 (germline): SGHRS, YFSETQ. V was pared by 4 bases and J by 3 bases, with 9 bases of the junction left unmatched. For the CDR3, the DNA is TGCGCCAGCAGCGGAAAGACAGGGTGGGACACTGAAGCTTTCTTT. Translated: CASSGKTGWDTEAFF.

The chain couples TRBV29-1 to TRBJ2-7, with TRBD1 matching over 10 bases. Germline CDR1 SQVTM, CDR2 ANQGSEA. V lost 6 bases, J lost 4 bases, and 9 bases stayed unmatched. This CDR3 has 14 amino acids. As DNA, the CDR3 is TGCAGCGTCGGGAGGGACAGGGGAGGGTACGAGCAGTACTTC. Translation gives CSVGRDRGGYEQYF.

The chain joins TRBV7-8 to TRBJ2-5; 10 bases are shared with TRBD2. Germline trimming cut 5 bases from V and 1 base from J; bases unmatched to any gene: 4. CDR1 is SGHVS and CDR2 is FQNEAQ in the germline V gene. This CDR3 is built from 15 residues. CDR3 sequence: CASSHGLAVQETQYF. As DNA, the CDR3 is TGTGCCAGCAGCCACGGACTAGCGGTCCAAGAGACCCAGTACTTC.

The chain is built from TRBV6-5 and TRBJ2-3; D is undetermined. This CDR3 spans 13 amino acids. V shed 6 bases and J shed 5 bases, with 12 bases lying between them. Germline lookup yields CDR1 MNHEY and CDR2 SVGAGI. Here the CDR3 DNA reads TGTGCCAGCAGCCCCACACGAGGAGATACGCAGTATTTT. Its translation: CASSPTRGDTQYF.

The chain carries TRBV12-3 or TRBV12-4 and TRBJ2-5, with 8 bases identical to TRBD1. Unmatched junction bases numbered 10, after V lost 6 bases and J lost 4 bases. CDR3 size: 15 residues. The CDR3 nucleotides read TGTGCCAGCAGGATCGGGACAGGACAGGGAGAGACCCAGTACTTC. This codes for CASRIGTGQGETQYF.

This clonotype was detected a few times. The J gene is TRBJ2-3, the V gene TRBV4-1, with no clear D. CDR3 length: 16 residues. V lost 2 bases, J lost 5 bases, and 17 bases lay in between. Looked up from germline, CDR1 is MGHRA and CDR2 is YSYEKL. CDR3 region: CASSQTIPSWGDTQYF. CDR3 nucleotides: TGCGCCAGCAGCCAAACCATCCCGTCGTGGGGAGATACGCAGTATTTT.

The table lists this clonotype with a few counts. This rearrangement joins TRBV12-3 or TRBV12-4 to TRBJ1-5; TRBD1 matches 8 bases. This CDR3 is 16 amino acids long. Unmatched junction bases numbered 9, after V lost 4 bases and J lost 4 bases. The CDR3 sequence is CASSSGQGKANQPQHF. Written as DNA, the CDR3 is TGTGCCAGCAGTTCCGGACAGGGAAAGGCAAATCAGCCCCAGCATTTT.

This clonotype has just a few counts. The chain recombines TRBV7-9 with TRBJ1-6; 11 bases match TRBD1. Germline CDR1 reads SEHNR; CDR2 reads FQNEAQ (reference sequence). The V segment lost 3 bases and the J segment 7 bases; nucleotides outside the gene matches: 8. The CDR3 consists of 17 residues. The CDR3 DNA reads TGTGCCAGCAGCTTTAATGTGGGACAGGGGGGAAATTCACCCCTCCACTTT. Its protein product is CASSFNVGQGGNSPLHF.

CDR3 bases: TGCAGCGTGGATGACTCCGGGGAGCTGTTTTTT. Residues: CSVDDSGELFF. This chain joins TRBV29-1 and TRBJ2-2; D gene ambiguous. This CDR3 is built from 11 residues. Germline CDR1 is SQVTM and CDR2 is ANQGSEA. V was clipped by 6 bases and J by 6 bases, with 8 bases between them.

The gene calls are TRBV5-1 and TRBJ2-3, with 11 bases fitting TRBD2. Trimming at V came to 0 bases and at J to 5 bases, leaving 5 bases not matched to a gene. Germline V gene lookup returns CDR1 SGHRS and CDR2 YFSETQ. The CDR3 has 16 residues. CDR3 nucleotide sequence: TGCGCCAGCAGCTTGGATAGCGGGAGGGCCGGAGATACGCAGTATTTT. It codes for CASSLDSGRAGDTQYF.

This clonotype appeared a few times. The chain uses TRBV12-3 or TRBV12-4 and TRBJ2-5; TRBD2 matches 8 bases. V trimming: 5 bases; J trimming: 2 bases; junction bases outside the gene matches: 7. The CDR3 extends over 15 amino acids. The DNA for the CDR3 is TGTGCCAGCAGTCCAGAGCGGGGGAGACAAGAGACCCAGTACTTC. Translating gives CASSPERGRQETQYF.

The gene calls are TRBV6-5 and TRBJ2-5; no clear D. Trimming removed 6 bases at V and 7 bases at J, with 12 bases between. The germline CDR1 and CDR2 sequences are MNHEY and SVGAGI. The length of the CDR3 is 12 residues. The CDR3 protein is CASSLPPGTQYF. The CDR3 nucleotides read TGTGCCAGCAGCCTCCCCCCCGGGACCCAGTACTTC.

J is TRBJ2-1 and V is TRBV7-6, with a weak D call TRBD2 (5 bases). Germline CDR1 and CDR2: SGHVS and FNYEAQ. The germline V and J ends were trimmed by 3 bases and 7 bases, with 10 bases remaining between them. The CDR3 is 13 residues long. The CDR3 region has the DNA TGTGCCAGCAGCTTGGGAGTGGGGAATGAGCAGTTCTTC. Translating it yields CASSLGVGNEQFF.

J is TRBJ1-4 and V is TRBV13; TRBD1 matches 12 bases. CDR1 and CDR2 from the germline V gene are PRHDT and FYEKMQ (reference sequence). The V gene end was trimmed by 5 bases and the J gene end by 5 bases; junction bases not matched to a gene: 12. The CDR3 consists of 18 residues. CDR3 region: CASSPSWGQGAKNEKLFF. For the CDR3, the DNA is TGTGCCAGCAGCCCGTCGTGGGGACAGGGGGCGAAAAATGAAAAACTGTTTTTT.

This clonotype has a handful of counts. Here the CDR3 DNA reads TGTGCCAGCAGCTCGCTAGAGGGACAGGGCGGCGAGCAGTACTTC. Amino acid sequence: CASSSLEGQGGEQYF. The J gene is TRBJ2-7, the V gene TRBV5-5, with 9 bases lining up with TRBD1. The germline V gene has CDR1 SGHKS and CDR2 YYEKEE (reference sequence). Trimming cost V 3 bases and J 6 bases; bases outside gene matches: 10. CDR3 length: 15 residues.